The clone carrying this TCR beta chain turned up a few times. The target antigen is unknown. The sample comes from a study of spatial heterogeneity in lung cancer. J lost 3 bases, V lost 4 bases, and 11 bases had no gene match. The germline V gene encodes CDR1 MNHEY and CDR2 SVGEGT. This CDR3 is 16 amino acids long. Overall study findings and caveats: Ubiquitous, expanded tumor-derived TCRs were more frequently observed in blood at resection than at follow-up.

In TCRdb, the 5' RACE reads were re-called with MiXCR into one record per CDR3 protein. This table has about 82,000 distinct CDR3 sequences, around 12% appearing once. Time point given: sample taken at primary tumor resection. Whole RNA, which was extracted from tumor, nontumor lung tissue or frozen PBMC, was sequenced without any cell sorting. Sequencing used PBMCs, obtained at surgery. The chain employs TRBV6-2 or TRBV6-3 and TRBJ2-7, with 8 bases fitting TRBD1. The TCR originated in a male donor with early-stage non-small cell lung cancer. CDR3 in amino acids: CASSFNGQGVNYEQYF. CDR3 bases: TGTGCCAGCAGTTTTAACGGACAGGGAGTTAACTACGAGCAGTACTTC.